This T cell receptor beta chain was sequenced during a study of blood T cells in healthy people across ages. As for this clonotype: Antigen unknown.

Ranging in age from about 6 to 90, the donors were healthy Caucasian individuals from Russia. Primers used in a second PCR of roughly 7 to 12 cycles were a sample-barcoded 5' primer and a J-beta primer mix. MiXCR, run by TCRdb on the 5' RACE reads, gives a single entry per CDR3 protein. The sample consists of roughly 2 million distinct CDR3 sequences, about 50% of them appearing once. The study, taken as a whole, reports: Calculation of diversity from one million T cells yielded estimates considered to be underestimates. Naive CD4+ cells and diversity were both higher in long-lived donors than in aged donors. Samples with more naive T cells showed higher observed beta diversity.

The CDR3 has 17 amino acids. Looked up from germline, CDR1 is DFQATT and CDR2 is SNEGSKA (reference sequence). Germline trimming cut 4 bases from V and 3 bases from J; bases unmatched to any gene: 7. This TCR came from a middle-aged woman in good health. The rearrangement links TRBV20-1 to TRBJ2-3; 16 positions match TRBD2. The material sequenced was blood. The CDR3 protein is CSATGTSGGGATDTQYF. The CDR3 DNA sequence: TGCAGTGCTACAGGGACTAGCGGGGGGGGTGCAACAGATACGCAGTATTTT.